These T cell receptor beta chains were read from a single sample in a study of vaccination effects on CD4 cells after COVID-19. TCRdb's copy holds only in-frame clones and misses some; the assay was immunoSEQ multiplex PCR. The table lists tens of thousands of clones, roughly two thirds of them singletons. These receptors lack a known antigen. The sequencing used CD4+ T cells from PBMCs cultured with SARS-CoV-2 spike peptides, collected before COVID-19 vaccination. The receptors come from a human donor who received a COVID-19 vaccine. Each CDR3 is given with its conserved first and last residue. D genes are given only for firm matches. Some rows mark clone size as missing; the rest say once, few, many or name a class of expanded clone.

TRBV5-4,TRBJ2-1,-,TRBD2,TGTGCCAGCAGCTTGGCCGTCCTGGGACTAGCGGGAAAGGATGAGCAGTTCTTC,CASSLAVLGLAGKDEQFF
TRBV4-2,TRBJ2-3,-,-,TGTGCCAGCAGCCAAGAAGCTCCCCCCGATACGCAGTATTTT,CASSQEAPPDTQYF
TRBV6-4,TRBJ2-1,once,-,TGTGCCAGCAGCAAACAGGGTAACGACTACAATGAGCAGTTCTTC,CASSKQGNDYNEQFF
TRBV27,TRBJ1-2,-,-,TGTGCCAGCAGTTTAATCGCCGGGGGATACTATGGCTACACCTTC,CASSLIAGGYYGYTF
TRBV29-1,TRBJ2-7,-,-,TGCAGCGTCGAACAGGGCTACGAGCAGTACTTC,CSVEQGYEQYF
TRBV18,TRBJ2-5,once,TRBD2,TGTGCCAGCTCACCCTCTAGCGGGGAGACCCAGTACTTC,CASSPSSGETQYF
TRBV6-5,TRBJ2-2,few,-,TGTGCCAGCAGTTACTCGATCGGATCCGGGGAGCTGTTTTTT,CASSYSIGSGELFF
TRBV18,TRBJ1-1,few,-,TGTGCCAGCTCACCACAGGGTCGGAACACTGAAGCTTTCTTT,CASSPQGRNTEAFF
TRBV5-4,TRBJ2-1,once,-,TGTGCCAGCAGCTTGGGACGGGTCTCCTACAATGAGCAGTTCTTC,CASSLGRVSYNEQFF
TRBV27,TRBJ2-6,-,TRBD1,TGTGCCAGCAGTAAGGACAGGGGCTCCAAAGGGGCCAACGTCCTGACTTTC,CASSKDRGSKGANVLTF
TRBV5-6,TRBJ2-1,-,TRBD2,TGTGCCAGCAGCTCGGGAGGGAAGCAGTACAATGAGCAGTTCTTC,CASSSGGKQYNEQFF
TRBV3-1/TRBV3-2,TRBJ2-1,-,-,TGTGCCAGCAGCCAAGGAAGGACTCGCTACAATGAGCAGTTCTTC,CASSQGRTRYNEQFF
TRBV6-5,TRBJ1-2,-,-,TGTGCCAGCAGTTCCTCCAGGGAGGGTGGCTACACCTTC,CASSSSREGGYTF
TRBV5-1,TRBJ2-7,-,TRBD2,TGCGCCAGCAGCCAACGACTAGCGGGAGGGTACGAGCAGTACTTC,CASSQRLAGGYEQYF
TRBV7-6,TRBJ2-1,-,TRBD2,TGTGCCAGCAGCCCCAGGACCCAGGGGACTAGCGGGTACAATGAGCAGTTCTTC,CASSPRTQGTSGYNEQFF
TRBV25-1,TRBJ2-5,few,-,TGTGCCAGCAGTGAGGGCAGGGGAGGGTACCAAGAGACCCAGTACTTC,CASSEGRGGYQETQYF
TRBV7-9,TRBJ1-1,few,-,TGTGCCAGCAGCTTAGGAGGGACGGAAAATTTGAACACTGAAGCTTTCTTT,CASSLGGTENLNTEAFF
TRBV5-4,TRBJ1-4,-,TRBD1,TGTGCCAGCAGCACATCCGGGACAGGGTTAGGGGGACTGTTTTTT,CASSTSGTGLGGLFF
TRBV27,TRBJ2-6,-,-,TGTGCCAGCAGTTCGGTGGCAGGGGCCAACGTCCTGACTTTC,CASSSVAGANVLTF
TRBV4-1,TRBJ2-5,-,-,TGCGCCAGCAGCGAGGCCCAACTAGCAGCGATAACCCAGTACTTC,CASSEAQLAAITQYF
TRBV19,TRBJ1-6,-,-,TGTGCCAGTAAGCCGGGAGGGAATTCACCCCTCCACTTT,CASKPGGNSPLHF
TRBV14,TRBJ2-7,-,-,TGTGCCAGCAGCCAAGTGGTCGGGTCCTACGAGCAGTACTTC,CASSQVVGSYEQYF
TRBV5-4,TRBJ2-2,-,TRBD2,TGTGCCAGCAGCTTACTAGCGGGGGGCACCGGGGAGCTGTTTTTT,CASSLLAGGTGELFF
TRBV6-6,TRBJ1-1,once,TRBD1,TGTGCCAGCAGCCCCTTATCCCTGACAGGGGACACTGAAGCTTTCTTT,CASSPLSLTGDTEAFF
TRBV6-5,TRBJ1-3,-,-,TGTGCCAGCAGTCCGTCTGTCTCTGGAAACACCATATATTTT,CASSPSVSGNTIYF
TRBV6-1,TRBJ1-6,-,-,TGTGCCAGCAGTGAGTATCATCCCAGGACGGGATATAATTCACCCCTCCACTTT,CASSEYHPRTGYNSPLHF
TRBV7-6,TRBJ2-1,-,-,TGTGCCAGCAGCTTAGCGGGCGATTCCCCCAATGAGCAGTTCTTC,CASSLAGDSPNEQFF
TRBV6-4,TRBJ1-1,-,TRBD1,TGTGCCAGCAGGAGACAGGGAGACACTGAAGCTTTCTTT,CASRRQGDTEAFF
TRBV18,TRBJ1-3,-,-,TGTGCCAGCTCGGCAGGGGAGGACACCATATATTTT,CASSAGEDTIYF
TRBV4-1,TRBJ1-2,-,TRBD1,TGCGCCAGCAGCCAACTTAACAGGGGATCCAACTATGGCTACACCTTC,CASSQLNRGSNYGYTF
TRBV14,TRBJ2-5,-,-,TGTGCCAGCAGCCAAGCATGGTTAGGCCAGGGGACCCAGTACTTC,CASSQAWLGQGTQYF
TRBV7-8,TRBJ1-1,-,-,TGTGCCAGCAGCCCTCACAGGCAGCAGACTGAAGCTTTCTTT,CASSPHRQQTEAFF
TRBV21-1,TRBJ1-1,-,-,TGTGCCAGCAGCAATTACCGGGCGTACACTGAAGCTTTCTTT,CASSNYRAYTEAFF
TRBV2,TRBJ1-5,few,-,TGTGCCAGCAGTGCAATGGGGGGAACGAGGCCCCAGCATTTT,CASSAMGGTRPQHF
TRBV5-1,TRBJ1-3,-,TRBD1,TGCGCCAGCAGCTCCACAGGGGTTGGAAACACCATATATTTT,CASSSTGVGNTIYF
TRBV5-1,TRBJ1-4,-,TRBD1,TGCGCCAGCAGGACAGGGTCTGTCGGGATTGAAAAACTGTTTTTT,CASRTGSVGIEKLFF
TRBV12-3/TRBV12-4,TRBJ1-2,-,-,TGTGCCAGCAGTTTATCCGGGAACTATGGCTACACCTTC,CASSLSGNYGYTF
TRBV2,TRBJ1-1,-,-,TGTGCCAGCAGTGGGAGGCAGGGGAACGCTGAAGCTTTCTTT,CASSGRQGNAEAFF
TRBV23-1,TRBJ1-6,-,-,TGCGCCAGCAGTCAATATTCCCGGGACGCCGGTATTGAGATGTCCTATAATTCACCCCTCCACTTT,CASSQYSRDAGIEMSYNSPLHF
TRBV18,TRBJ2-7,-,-,TGTGCCAGCTCACCTTCGACAGACTACGAGCAGTACTTC,CASSPSTDYEQYF
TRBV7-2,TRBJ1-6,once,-,TGTGCCAGCAGATCAGCAAAAAGCTCCTATAATTCACCCCTCCACTTT,CASRSAKSSYNSPLHF
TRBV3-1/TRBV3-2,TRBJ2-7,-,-,TGTGCCAGCAGCCGGACACTTACCTACGAGCAGTACTTC,CASSRTLTYEQYF
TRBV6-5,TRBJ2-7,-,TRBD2,TGTGCCAGCAGGGTTGGGACTAGCGGAAGCTACGAGCAGTACTTC,CASRVGTSGSYEQYF
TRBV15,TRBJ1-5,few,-,TGTGCCACCAGCAGAGACGCCGCAGCCCAGCATTTT,CATSRDAAAQHF
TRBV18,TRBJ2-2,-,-,TGTGCCAGCTCACTAGCGGCGAACACCGGGGAGCTGTTTTTT,CASSLAANTGELFF
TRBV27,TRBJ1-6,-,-,TGTGCCAGCAACGTACAGGGCCCGAATTCACCCCTCCACTTT,CASNVQGPNSPLHF
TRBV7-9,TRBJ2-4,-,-,TGTGCCAGCAGCACGCAAGGGGGAATAGTAAACATTCAGTACTTC,CASSTQGGIVNIQYF
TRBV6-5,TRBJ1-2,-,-,TGTGCCAGCAGTCCCTACCTTGGTGCGACATATGGCTACACCTTC,CASSPYLGATYGYTF
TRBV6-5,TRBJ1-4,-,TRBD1,TGTGCCAGCAGTCGGGCAGGGGGCGAAGGGGAAAAACTGTTTTTT,CASSRAGGEGEKLFF
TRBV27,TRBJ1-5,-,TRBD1,TGTGCCAGCAGTTTGACGACAGGGAGCAATCAGCCCCAGCATTTT,CASSLTTGSNQPQHF
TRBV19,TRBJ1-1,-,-,TGTGCCAGTACCGTACCGGGCCACTACAGCACTGAAGCTTTCTTT,CASTVPGHYSTEAFF
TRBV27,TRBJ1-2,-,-,TGTGCCAGCAGTTTATCCGGGCGCTATGGCTACACCTTC,CASSLSGRYGYTF
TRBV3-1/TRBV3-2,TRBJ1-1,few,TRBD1,TGTGCCAGCAGCCAACCGCCCAGGGACAGCTCGAACACTGAAGCTTTCTTT,CASSQPPRDSSNTEAFF
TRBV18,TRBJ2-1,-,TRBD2,TGTGCCAGCTCACCGAGGACTAGGACGGATGAGCAGTTCTTC,CASSPRTRTDEQFF
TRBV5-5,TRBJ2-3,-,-,TGTGCCAGCAGCACGCCGATCGACAGAGTTAGCACAGATACGCAGTATTTT,CASSTPIDRVSTDTQYF
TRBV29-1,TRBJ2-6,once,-,TGCAGCGTAAGGGATCCTGGGGCCAACGTCCTGACTTTC,CSVRDPGANVLTF
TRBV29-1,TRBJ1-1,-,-,TGCAGCGTTGAGGGCCAGGGAGGGTTCAGCACTGAAGCTTTCTTT,CSVEGQGGFSTEAFF
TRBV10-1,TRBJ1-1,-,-,TGCGCCAGCAGTGACCAAACTCTCCAAGCTTTCTTT,CASSDQTLQAFF
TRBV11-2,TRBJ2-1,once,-,TGTGCCAGCAGCTCCAGAAACGGGGGGCCCCACAATGAGCAGTTCTTC,CASSSRNGGPHNEQFF
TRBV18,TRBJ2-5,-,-,TGTGCCAGCTCACCAGTCGCGACTCGAGAGACCCAGTACTTC,CASSPVATRETQYF